Following are 22 T cell receptor beta chains from one sample sequenced in a study of human T cells and chemical hapten exposure. Time point noted: healthy volunteer bleed at 6 weeks. Unfractionated whole blood was the source from which total RNA was extracted. TCRdb reprocessed the RACE reads via MiXCR and lists one record per CDR3 protein. The table has around 47,000 distinct CDR3 sequences, 3.5% to 4% seen once. The sequenced material came from whole blood. Receptor source: a human donor in good health. Some clones in this sample may be carry-over from other donors' samples.

There are many counts of this clonotype. The CDR3 DNA is TGTGCCAGCAGCTTAGGGGCCACCGGGGAGCTGTTTTTT. It translates to CASSLGATGELFF. The chain uses TRBV7-2 and TRBJ2-2; D is ambiguous. Trimming took 1 base from V and 4 from J, leaving 4 bases between them. There are 13 residues in the CDR3. Per the germline V gene, CDR1 is SGHTA and CDR2 is FQGNSA.

The rearrangement links TRBV14 to TRBJ2-1; D might be TRBD2 (6 bases). The CDR3 is 16 amino acids. The V end lost 0 bases, the J end lost 4 bases, and 13 bases lay between the germline ends. The V gene's germline CDR1 is SGHDN and CDR2 FVKESK. The CDR3 nucleotides are TGTGCCAGCAGCCAAGATCAGGGACTTCCTTACAATGAGCAGTTCTTC. Its translation: CASSQDQGLPYNEQFF.

At least ten counts were recorded for this clonotype. The J gene is TRBJ2-3, the V gene TRBV28; 8 nucleotides line up with TRBD2. Germline V lookup: CDR1 MDHEN, CDR2 SYDVKM. Trimming at V came to 3 bases and at J to 6 bases, leaving 11 bases not matched to a gene. The CDR3 extends over 16 amino acids. CDR3 DNA sequence: TGTGCCAGCAGTTTGGGGGGACTAGGTTCGCCCGATACGCAGTATTTT. Translation gives CASSLGGLGSPDTQYF.

This clonotype was counted at least ten times. The chain combines TRBV12-3 or TRBV12-4 with TRBJ1-2; maybe TRBD1 (5 bases). Between the trimmed V and J ends, which lost 6 bases and 3 bases, there was a span of 11 bases. The CDR3 sequence is 13 residues long. The CDR3 protein is CASSSDRYYGYTF. CDR3 in DNA: TGTGCCAGCAGCAGTGACAGATACTATGGCTACACCTTC.

This chain uses TRBV9 with TRBJ2-7; the match to TRBD2 covers 8 bases. Germline CDR1 reads SGDLS; CDR2 reads YYNGEE. Trimming cost V 4 bases and J 6 bases; bases outside gene matches: 21. The CDR3 is 18 amino acids. DNA of the CDR3: TGTGCCAGCAGCTCGAGCCTACTAGGGCGGGAGGACGGGCGCGAGCAGTACTTC. Its protein product is CASSSSLLGREDGREQYF.

This clonotype was recorded many times. This sequence joins TRBV7-2 and TRBJ2-1, with 9 positions matching TRBD2. V shed 2 bases, J shed 4 bases, and the junction held 9 bases outside the gene matches. The CDR3 spans 17 residues. The germline CDR1 and CDR2 sequences are SGHTA and FQGNSA. The DNA of the CDR3 is TGTGCCAGCAGCTTACTAGCGGGACTAACGGGGTACAATGAGCAGTTCTTC. Protein product: CASSLLAGLTGYNEQFF.

V usage is TRBV18 and J usage is TRBJ2-3; TRBD2 might be the D (7 bases). Germline lookup yields CDR1 KGHSH and CDR2 LQKENI. The germline V and J ends were trimmed by 3 bases and 4 bases, with 20 bases remaining between them. The CDR3 covers 17 residues. The CDR3 DNA reads TGTGCCAGCTCACCCTCGGGGGCGGGAGCGAACCCAGATACGCAGTATTTT. Protein product: CASSPSGAGANPDTQYF.

This clonotype was recorded at least ten times. CDR3 amino acids: CASSPLTGVNEKLFF. DNA for the CDR3: TGTGCCAGCAGCCCGTTGACAGGCGTGAATGAAAAACTGTTTTTT. The chain joins TRBV28 to TRBJ1-4, with a possible D match to TRBD1 (6 bases). With 6 bases removed from V and 5 bases from J, the gap between germline ends came to 16 bases. CDR1 MDHEN and CDR2 SYDVKM come from the germline V gene. CDR3 length: 15 residues.

This clonotype was detected ten times or more. The chain joins TRBV20-1 to TRBJ2-7, with 8 nucleotides matching TRBD2. The CDR3 covers 12 residues. CDR1 DFQATT and CDR2 SNEGSKA come from the germline V gene (reference sequence). The trim removed 8 bases at V and 2 bases at J, leaving 5 bases unmatched. CDR3 region: CSLERGTYEQYF. The CDR3 nucleotides read TGCAGTCTCGAGCGGGGGACCTACGAGCAGTACTTC.

This clonotype was counted ten times or more. The V and J genes are TRBV29-1 and TRBJ2-1; D is possibly TRBD2 (7 bases). Trimming pared 3 bases from V and 1 base from J, leaving 16 bases between. The CDR3 has 16 amino acids. From germline, CDR1 is SQVTM and CDR2 ANQGSEA. CDR3: CSVDGGGGGSYNEQFF. The CDR3 bases are TGCAGCGTTGATGGGGGGGGCGGGGGTTCCTACAATGAGCAGTTCTTC.

The J gene is TRBJ2-7, the V gene TRBV28; D gene uncertain. Trimming shortened V by 6 bases and J by 12 bases, and 18 bases separated the two germline ends. This CDR3 has 12 residues. Germline assignment: CDR1 MDHEN and CDR2 SYDVKM. Here the CDR3 DNA reads TGTGCCAGCAGGCAACATCCGCCCCACTGGTACTTC. Its translation: CASRQHPPHWYF.

This clonotype was seen many times. This sequence joins TRBV29-1 and TRBJ2-1; 11 nucleotides align to TRBD2. Germline trimming cut 4 bases from V and 7 bases from J; bases unmatched to any gene: 3. The length of the CDR3 is 13 residues. Per germline, CDR1 SQVTM and CDR2 ANQGSEA. The CDR3, as DNA: TGCAGCGTTGCTAGCGGGAGGACGAATGAGCAGTTCTTC. This gives the protein CSVASGRTNEQFF.

This clonotype was found many times. The chain joins TRBV4-2 to TRBJ2-3; no clear D gene. Germline-derived CDR1 and CDR2 are LGHNA and YNFKEQ. The CDR3 runs to 15 residues. V gave up 0 bases and J gave up 2 bases, with 9 bases separating them. Here the CDR3 DNA reads TGTGCCAGCAGCCAAGATGGGGTCCCCACAGATACGCAGTATTTT. Amino acids: CASSQDGVPTDTQYF.

This clonotype was seen repeatedly, ten times or more. The gene calls are TRBV6-5 and TRBJ2-6; no firm D call. This CDR3 has 12 amino acids. Germline CDR1 and CDR2: MNHEY and SVGAGI. Trimming removed 8 bases from V and 2 bases from J, with 4 bases in between. The CDR3 DNA is TGTGCCAGCGGAACTGGGGCCAACGTCCTGACTTTC. Amino acids: CASGTGANVLTF.

This clonotype was counted ten times or more. The chain has TRBV3-1 and TRBJ2-1; no clear D. Germline V gene data show CDR1 as LGHDT and CDR2 as YNNKEL (reference sequence). The CDR3 is 17 amino acids. V dropped 3 bases and J dropped 0 bases, with 15 bases sitting between them. CDR3 in amino acids: CASSHLPRASSYNEQFF. CDR3 DNA: TGTGCCAGCAGCCACCTACCGCGAGCCAGCTCCTACAATGAGCAGTTCTTC.

This clonotype was seen at least ten times. The gene calls are TRBV29-1 and TRBJ1-5; TRBD1 agrees at 7 bases. Germline V lookup: CDR1 SQVTM, CDR2 ANQGSEA. The CDR3 has 15 amino acids. The V segment lost 4 bases and the J segment 3 bases; nucleotides outside the gene matches: 9. The CDR3 nucleotides read TGCAGCGTTGTTCCAGGGGGGCACTTCAATCAGCCCCAGCATTTT. As protein: CSVVPGGHFNQPQHF. The full variable domain, its missing parts supplied by reference TRBV29-1 and TRBJ1-5, is SAVISQKPSRDICQRGTSLTIQCQVDSQVTMMFWYRQQPGQSLTLIATANQGSEATYESGFVIDKFPISRPNLTFSTLTVSNMSPEDSSIYLCSVVPGGHFNQPQHFGDGTRLSIL.

This clonotype was detected ten times or more. CDR3 amino acids: CASSYGLAVNTGELFF. The CDR3 DNA follows: TGTGCCAGCAGTTACGGACTAGCGGTTAACACCGGGGAGCTGTTTTTT. The chain carries TRBV6-2 or TRBV6-3 and TRBJ2-2; 10 bases are shared with TRBD2. CDR1 and CDR2 (germline): MNHEY, SVGEGT. This CDR3 spans 16 amino acids. Trimming at V came to 2 bases and at J to 2 bases, leaving 2 bases not matched to a gene.

This clonotype was observed at least ten times. The rearrangement joins TRBV18 to TRBJ2-5; no clear D. Germline V CDR1 and CDR2: KGHSH, LQKENI. Trimming took off 0 bases at V and 0 bases at J, with 8 bases between the two ends. The CDR3 contains 15 residues. CDR3 DNA sequence: TGTGCCAGCTCACCACCGGGAATCGACCAAGAGACCCAGTACTTC. It is translated as CASSPPGIDQETQYF.

This clonotype has ten or more counts. The gene calls are TRBV28 and TRBJ1-2, with TRBD1 as a possible D gene (6 bases). Germline CDR1 reads MDHEN; CDR2 reads SYDVKM. The V end lost 6 bases, the J end lost 8 bases, and 22 bases lay between the germline ends. This CDR3 has 15 amino acids. CDR3 bases: TGTGCCAGCAGCGTACCCGCCAGGGGTTCGCTCGGCTACACCTTC. It yields the protein CASSVPARGSLGYTF.

This clonotype occurred many times. The rearrangement joins TRBV28 to TRBJ2-3, with unresolved D. From germline, CDR1 is MDHEN and CDR2 SYDVKM. This CDR3 spans 16 amino acids. Trimming left V 0 bases short and J 4 bases short, with 14 bases between. As DNA, the CDR3 is TGTGCCAGCAGTTTATGGGTCCCCCCCGGTCCAGATACGCAGTATTTT. As protein: CASSLWVPPGPDTQYF.

This clonotype was recorded at least ten times. V usage is TRBV12-3 or TRBV12-4 and J usage is TRBJ2-1, with 8 bases fitting TRBD2. Trimming removed 3 bases from V and 7 bases from J; junction bases left unmatched: 8. The CDR3 length is 15 residues. Here the CDR3 DNA reads TGTGCCAGCAGTTTGGACGGGAGGGCCAGTAATGAGCAGTTCTTC. Amino acids: CASSLDGRASNEQFF.

This clonotype was detected ten times or more. The chain carries TRBV29-1 and TRBJ2-2; D gene ambiguous. Trimming left V 7 bases short and J 0 bases short, with 12 bases between. There are 14 residues in the CDR3. Germline CDR1 SQVTM, CDR2 ANQGSEA. This chain's CDR3 is CSALGRTNTGELFF. DNA of the CDR3: TGCAGCGCCCTGGGTCGGACGAACACCGGGGAGCTGTTTTTT.